The 32 T cell receptor beta chains given below trace back to one sample, sequenced in a study of control samples from healthy donors and cancer patients (TCRdb year 2020). The library came from the immunoSEQ multiplex PCR assay. Not all clones reach the TCRdb copy of this immuneACCESS table, which keeps in-frame sequences only. Checked studies attribute under half of the gap to unresolved V genes and leave the rest unexplained. The sample table shows some 150,000 clones, and about 94% are seen once. Approximately 6% of the sample is held by the ten biggest clonotypes. Sequenced sample: blood. These receptors were taken from a man in his forties or fifties in good health.

The chain is built from TRBV24-1 and TRBJ2-3, with 11 bases lining up with TRBD1. After removal of 5 bases from V and 4 bases from J, the junction contained 7 bases not matched to a gene. The CDR3 extends over 16 amino acids. Looked up from germline, CDR1 is KGHDR and CDR2 is SFDVKD. The CDR3 region has the DNA TGTGCCACCAGTGCCGGGACAGGGGGGTGGGCAGATACGCAGTATTTT. Protein product: CATSAGTGGWADTQYF.

The V and J genes are TRBV24-1 and TRBJ2-6; D remains unclear. The CDR3 is 15 amino acids. Trimming stripped 6 bases from V and 1 base from J, with 9 bases between. CDR1 is KGHDR and CDR2 is SFDVKD in the germline V gene. Here the CDR3 DNA reads TGTGCCACCAGTAAGGGAACTTCTGGGGCCAACGTCCTGACTTTC. Translated: CATSKGTSGANVLTF.

The chain joins TRBV2 to TRBJ1-2; unclear D gene. V lost 7 bases and J lost 4, with 10 bases in between. The CDR3 has 12 residues. Germline assignment: CDR1 SNHLY and CDR2 FYNNEI. The CDR3: CASMRQSYGYTF. The CDR3 coding sequence is TGTGCCAGCATGCGGCAGTCCTATGGCTACACCTTC.

J is TRBJ1-4 and V is TRBV5-1; TRBD1 agrees at 7 bases. The CDR3 runs to 16 residues. J was trimmed by 5 bases and V by 4 bases; bases with no gene match: 11. Germline V gene sequence: CDR1 SGHRS, CDR2 YFSETQ. CDR3: CASSLTPGTENEKLFF. CDR3 nucleotides: TGCGCCAGCAGCCTCACCCCCGGGACAGAGAATGAAAAACTGTTTTTT.

V usage is TRBV27 and J usage is TRBJ2-1, with D hard to call. With 0 bases removed from V and 0 bases from J, the gap between germline ends came to 9 bases. The CDR3 extends over 16 amino acids. Germline-derived CDR1 and CDR2 are MNHEY and SMNVEV (reference sequence). The CDR3 spells CASSLSGASSYNEQFF. CDR3 bases: TGTGCCAGCAGTTTATCGGGCGCGAGCTCCTACAATGAGCAGTTCTTC.

The chain couples TRBV19 to TRBJ2-1; the match to TRBD1 covers 8 bases. The CDR3 spans 15 residues. Germline loops: CDR1 LNHDA, CDR2 SQIVND (reference sequence). The V segment lost 2 bases and the J segment 5 bases; nucleotides outside the gene matches: 5. The DNA of the CDR3 is TGTGCCAGTAGTATAAGGACAGGGTTAAACAATGAGCAGTTCTTC. It encodes CASSIRTGLNNEQFF.

The chain is built from TRBV19 and TRBJ1-4, with 11 bases matching TRBD1. Germline assignment: CDR1 LNHDA and CDR2 SQIVND (reference sequence). CDR3 length equals 15 residues. The V segment lost 5 bases and the J segment 3 bases; nucleotides outside the gene matches: 2. This CDR3 is CASSGQGASNEKLFF. CDR3 in DNA: TGTGCCAGTAGTGGACAGGGGGCGTCTAATGAAAAACTGTTTTTT.

This chain links TRBV5-1 with TRBJ2-7; 11 bases align to TRBD2. Germline V gene lookup returns CDR1 SGHRS and CDR2 YFSETQ. The CDR3 totals 13 residues. V lost 3 bases to trimming and J lost 4 bases; unmatched junction nucleotides: 0. The chain's CDR3 is CASSSSGGYEQYF. The CDR3 nucleotides are TGCGCCAGCAGCTCTAGCGGGGGGTACGAGCAGTACTTC.

The chain combines TRBV28 with TRBJ1-1; 8 positions match TRBD1. V shed 10 bases and J 4 bases; nucleotides not matched to a gene: 8. In germline, CDR1 is MDHEN, CDR2 SYDVKM. CDR3 length equals 13 residues. DNA of the CDR3: TGTGCCACCCAATTAACAGGGGGCACTGAAGCTTTCTTT. It yields the protein CATQLTGGTEAFF.

The V call is TRBV24-1, the J call TRBJ2-1; D remains unclear. Germline V gene data show CDR1 as KGHDR and CDR2 as SFDVKD. The CDR3 totals 12 residues. Between the trimmed V and J ends, which lost 3 bases and 6 bases, there was a span of 5 bases. CDR3 DNA sequence: TGTGCCACCAGTGATCGTGTCAATGAGCAGTTCTTC. It translates to CATSDRVNEQFF.

The chain is built from TRBV21-1 and TRBJ2-3. TRBV21-1 represents a pseudogene. This CDR3 is built from 19 residues. CDR3 in amino acids: CASSKYKTGTNHCQGTQYF. The CDR3 DNA reads TGTGCCAGCAGCAAGTATAAAACCGGGACCAACCATTGTCAGGGTACGCAGTATTTT.

This clone has a single count. V is TRBV18 and J is TRBJ1-1, with 7 bases matching TRBD1. With 6 bases clipped from V and 4 bases from J, the junction kept 5 bases outside the gene matches. This CDR3 has 13 residues. CDR1 is KGHSH, CDR2 LQKENI, per germline. This CDR3 reads CASSRQGATEAFF. CDR3 bases: TGTGCCAGCTCCAGACAGGGTGCCACTGAAGCTTTCTTT.

The chain recombines TRBV5-1 with TRBJ1-2, with 7 bases fitting TRBD1. The CDR3 runs to 15 residues. Germline V gene data show CDR1 as SGHRS and CDR2 as YFSETQ. V shed 0 bases, J shed 4 bases, and the junction held 6 bases outside the gene matches. CDR3 sequence reads: CASSLEGAQGYGYTF. Written as DNA, the CDR3 is TGCGCCAGCAGCTTGGAGGGGGCGCAGGGCTATGGCTACACCTTC.

V and J are TRBV19 and TRBJ2-7, with D possibly being TRBD1 or TRBD2 (5 bases each). This CDR3 contains 15 residues. Germline V gene data show CDR1 as LNHDA and CDR2 as SQIVND (reference sequence). The ends were cut back, 5 bases at V and 4 bases at J, with 18 bases in the middle. The CDR3 here is CASSLQRGTGYEQYF. The CDR3 region has the DNA TGTGCCAGTAGTCTGCAACGGGGCACCGGGTACGAGCAGTACTTC.

The chain joins TRBV21-1 to TRBJ2-4; the D call in the table, TRBD1, was not verified against the DNA. TRBV21-1 is reported as a pseudogene. This CDR3 has 17 amino acids. In nucleotides, the CDR3 is TGTGCCAGCAGCAAACCCTCGACAGGCCCAGCCAAAAACATTCAGTACTTC. Its translation: CASSKPSTGPAKNIQYF.

This chain links TRBV13 with TRBJ2-7; 9 bases fit TRBD1. This CDR3 has 17 amino acids. Germline V gene lookup returns CDR1 PRHDT and CDR2 FYEKMQ (reference sequence). V was pared by 0 bases and J by 3 bases, with 9 bases of the junction left unmatched. The DNA of the CDR3 is TGTGCCAGCAGCTTAGGCCTTGTAGGGACAGGGTTCTACGAGCAGTACTTC. Translation: CASSLGLVGTGFYEQYF.

This clone was seen a few times. The V and J genes are TRBV28 and TRBJ1-2; D possibly corresponds to TRBD1 (5 bases). The CDR3 loop spans 13 amino acids. Between the trimmed V and J ends, which lost 6 bases and 4 bases, there was a span of 12 bases. Germline lookup yields CDR1 MDHEN and CDR2 SYDVKM. The CDR3 nucleotides are TGTGCCAGCAGCCCGGGGGGTAGCTATGGCTACACCTTC. Protein: CASSPGGSYGYTF.

The chain is built from TRBV11-2 and TRBJ1-1; tentatively, D is TRBD1 (6 bases). Per germline, CDR1 SGHAT and CDR2 FQNNGV. There are 16 residues in the CDR3. V gave up 5 bases and J gave up 5 bases, with 21 bases separating them. The CDR3 sequence: CASSPWGFGGRTEAFF. Written as DNA, the CDR3 is TGTGCCAGCAGCCCCTGGGGTTTCGGGGGGCGGACTGAAGCTTTCTTT.

The rearrangement uses TRBV29-1 and TRBJ2-5, with 9 positions matching TRBD1. The V segment lost 7 bases and the J segment 5 bases; nucleotides outside the gene matches: 11. The germline V gene encodes CDR1 SQVTM and CDR2 ANQGSEA. The CDR3 length is 14 residues. This chain's CDR3 is CSAGPQGARETQYF. The CDR3 nucleotides read TGCAGCGCGGGACCACAGGGGGCGAGGGAGACCCAGTACTTC.

This clone was recorded only once. The genes are TRBV2 and TRBJ1-4, with D possibly matching TRBD1 (6 bases). V lost 3 bases and J 5 bases, leaving 16 bases between the germline ends. Germline V gives CDR1 SNHLY, CDR2 FYNNEI. CDR3 length: 16 residues. CDR3 nucleotides: TGTGCCAGCAGTGAGGGGCCCGGGACAATAAATGAAAAACTGTTTTTT. Its protein product is CASSEGPGTINEKLFF.

This rearrangement joins TRBV12-3 or TRBV12-4 to TRBJ1-4; no reliable D call. V was shortened by 6 bases and J by 13 bases, with 12 bases between the two germline ends. This CDR3 is built from 11 residues. The CDR3 DNA reads as TGTGCCAGCAGCATGAGTGAAGGACTGTTTTTT. Translation: CASSMSEGLFF.

The rearrangement joins TRBV19 to TRBJ2-6; D unclear. CDR1 and CDR2 from the germline V gene are LNHDA and SQIVND (reference sequence). The length of the CDR3 is 14 residues. Trimming removed 3 bases at V and 0 bases at J, with 3 bases between. The CDR3 region is CASSMSSGANVLTF. CDR3 DNA: TGTGCCAGTAGTATGAGCTCTGGGGCCAACGTCCTGACTTTC.

V gene TRBV11-3 combines with J gene TRBJ1-3, with D tentatively TRBD1 (5 bases). This CDR3 has 20 amino acids. Trimming took off 5 bases at V and 0 bases at J, with 26 bases between the two ends. Germline assignment: CDR1 SGHNT and CDR2 YENEEA. In DNA form, the CDR3 reads TGTGCCAGCAGCGGAGGGAAGTCCCGGGACTCCTCTGACTCTGGAAACACCATATATTTT. It codes for CASSGGKSRDSSDSGNTIYF.

This clone was recorded only once. V is TRBV19 and J is TRBJ1-3, with unresolved D. V gave up 5 bases and J gave up 0 bases, with 17 bases separating them. Germline V CDR1 and CDR2: LNHDA, SQIVND (reference sequence). This CDR3 contains 17 residues. Written as DNA, the CDR3 is TGTGCCAGTAGTTCCCCGGTGCGGATACACTCTGGAAACACCATATATTTT. It is translated as CASSSPVRIHSGNTIYF.

The chain's CDR3 is CASRSGQISNQPQHF. The CDR3 coding sequence is TGTGCCAGCAGGTCGGGACAGATTAGCAATCAGCCCCAGCATTTT. The chain has TRBV6-5 and TRBJ1-5, with 7 bases that match TRBD1. Germline lookup yields CDR1 MNHEY and CDR2 SVGAGI. This CDR3 contains 15 residues. Trimming removed 6 bases from V and 0 bases from J; junction bases left unmatched: 5.

The chain recombines TRBV15 with TRBJ2-7; no reliable D call. V lost 1 base, J lost 0 bases, and 10 bases lay in between. Germline CDR1 reads LNHNV; CDR2 reads YYDKDF (reference sequence). This CDR3 contains 15 residues. The CDR3 DNA reads as TGTGCCACCAGCAGAGGGCCCGGAAGCTCCTACGAGCAGTACTTC. It is translated as CATSRGPGSSYEQYF.

The V call is TRBV5-1, the J call TRBJ1-2, with a tentative D call TRBD1 (6 bases). The CDR3 extends over 15 amino acids. V dropped 1 base and J dropped 0 bases, with 10 bases sitting between them. Germline loops: CDR1 SGHRS, CDR2 YFSETQ. The CDR3 loop is CASSLTGPANYGYTF. Here the CDR3 DNA reads TGCGCCAGCAGCTTGACAGGGCCGGCTAACTATGGCTACACCTTC. The full variable domain, completed using reference TRBV5-1 and TRBJ1-2, is KAGVTQTPRYLIKTRGQQVTLSCSPISGHRSVSWYQQTPGQGLQFLFEYFSETQRNKGNFPGRFSGRQFSNSRSEMNVSTLELGDSALYLCASSLTGPANYGYTFGSGTRLTVV.

The chain links TRBV14 to TRBJ2-5; 12 nucleotides line up with TRBD2. This CDR3 contains 14 residues. CDR1 SGHDN and CDR2 FVKESK come from the germline V gene. V dropped 1 base and J dropped 7; count of bases not matched to a gene: 1. The CDR3: CASSQAGLAGTQYF. CDR3 bases: TGTGCCAGCAGCCAAGCGGGACTAGCGGGGACCCAGTACTTC.

This clone was detected once. The chain has TRBV10-2 and TRBJ1-6; TRBD1 agrees at 8 bases. Germline V gene sequence: CDR1 WSHSY, CDR2 SAAADI. CDR3 length: 14 residues. V was clipped by 2 bases and J by 9 bases; unmatched bases: 3. DNA of the CDR3: TGCGCCAGCAGTGAGCTAGGACAGGGTTCACCCCTCCACTTT. This encodes CASSELGQGSPLHF.

CDR3 sequence (DNA): TGTGCCAGCAGGACAGTCGGTTCACCCCTCCACTTT. Residues: CASRTVGSPLHF. The gene calls are TRBV6-5 and TRBJ1-6, with D tentatively TRBD1 (5 bases). V lost 6 bases and J lost 9, with 9 bases in between. CDR3 length: 12 residues. From germline, CDR1 is MNHEY and CDR2 SVGAGI.

This chain joins TRBV28 and TRBJ1-4; 8 nucleotides align to TRBD1. The CDR3 consists of 13 residues. V was pared by 11 bases and J by 5 bases, with 7 bases of the junction left unmatched. Germline V gene data show CDR1 as MDHEN and CDR2 as SYDVKM. The CDR3 is CAAAGGVNEKLFF. CDR3 coding DNA: TGTGCCGCTGCAGGGGGCGTCAATGAAAAACTGTTTTTT. The full variable domain, rest sourced from reference TRBV28 and TRBJ1-4, is DVKVTQSSRYLVKRTGEKVFLECVQDMDHENMFWYRQDPGLGLRLIYFSYDVKMKEKGDIPEGYSVSREKKERFSLILESASTNQTSMYLCAAAGGVNEKLFFGSGTQLSVL.

This chain links TRBV6-4 with TRBJ1-6, with D unresolved. Trimming pared 2 bases from V and 9 bases from J, leaving 11 bases between. Germline V gene data show CDR1 as MRHNA and CDR2 as SNTAGT. This CDR3 has 14 amino acids. CDR3: CASSDGRIGSPLHF. CDR3 DNA: TGTGCCAGCAGTGACGGCCGTATAGGTTCACCCCTCCACTTT.